The 12 T cell receptor beta chains below come from one sample, sequenced in a study of neurological immune-mediated disorders. TCRdb recomputed calls from the 5' RACE reads with MiXCR, one row per CDR3 protein. Of 40,000 to 50,000 distinct CDR3 sequences detected, about 9.4% appear once; the ten largest clones hold around 20%. Sequencing input: PBMCs. These receptors originate from a woman aged 40 to 50 with HTLV-1-associated myelopathy (HAM/TSP).

The table lists this clonotype with many counts. This chain uses TRBV5-6 with TRBJ2-6, with D uncertain. CDR1 SGHDT and CDR2 YYEEEE come from the germline V gene. Trimming removed 4 bases at V and 2 bases at J, with 10 bases between. This CDR3 comprises 15 residues. CDR3 amino acids: CASSRTVAGANVLTF. The CDR3 DNA is TGTGCCAGCAGCCGAACGGTAGCTGGGGCCAACGTCCTGACTTTC.

This clonotype showed up many times. The chain combines TRBV5-1 with TRBJ2-7, with 9 positions matching TRBD2. V lost 0 bases to trimming and J lost 3 bases; unmatched junction nucleotides: 7. Germline-derived CDR1 and CDR2 are SGHRS and YFSETQ. This CDR3 has 16 amino acids. CDR3 residues: CASSLVPSGVNYEQYF. CDR3 nucleotides: TGCGCCAGCAGCTTGGTCCCTAGCGGGGTAAACTACGAGCAGTACTTC.

This clonotype has a count of ten or more. The chain uses TRBV5-1 and TRBJ2-7, with D tentatively TRBD2 (5 bases). Trimming shortened V by 0 bases and J by 5 bases, and 12 bases separated the two germline ends. Germline V gene lookup returns CDR1 SGHRS and CDR2 YFSETQ. The CDR3 runs 14 residues. The CDR3 sequence: CASSLGGRLNEQYF. The CDR3 DNA reads as TGCGCCAGCAGCTTGGGCGGGCGACTCAACGAGCAGTACTTC.

This clonotype was counted many times. The CDR3 DNA reads as TGCGCCAGCAGCCAAGCCGGGACAGGGAGCGGAGATACGCAGTATTTT. This codes for CASSQAGTGSGDTQYF. The rearrangement links TRBV4-3 to TRBJ2-3; TRBD1 matches at 9 bases. Germline V gene sequence: CDR1 LGHNA, CDR2 YSLEER. The CDR3 has 16 residues. The V and J ends lost 1 base and 5 bases, in that order; junction bases with no gene match: 7.

This clonotype was observed many times. The genes are TRBV5-1 and TRBJ2-7; 12 positions match TRBD2. Looked up from germline, CDR1 is SGHRS and CDR2 is YFSETQ. With V trimmed by 3 bases and J by 3 bases, 4 bases remained unmatched. The CDR3 is 15 residues long. CDR3 sequence: CASSWTSGEVYEQYF. CDR3 coding DNA: TGCGCCAGCAGCTGGACTAGCGGGGAGGTCTACGAGCAGTACTTC.

This clonotype occurred many times. This rearrangement joins TRBV24-1 to TRBJ2-3, with a weak D call TRBD1 (5 bases). The ends were cut back, 2 bases at V and 4 bases at J, with 6 bases in the middle. Germline V gene data show CDR1 as KGHDR and CDR2 as SFDVKD. The CDR3 is 13 amino acids. CDR3 sequence reads: CATSDSRADTQYF. The CDR3 DNA follows: TGTGCCACCAGTGATTCCAGGGCAGATACGCAGTATTTT.

This clonotype was recorded at least ten times. The chain recombines TRBV20-1 with TRBJ2-1, with D possibly called TRBD1 or TRBD2 (6 bases each). Trimming pared 6 bases from V and 10 bases from J, leaving 16 bases between. This CDR3 region has 12 residues. The germline CDR1 and CDR2 sequences are DFQATT and SNEGSKA (reference sequence). The CDR3 DNA sequence: TGCAGTGCCGTCGACAGGCGGGGAGAGCAGTTCTTC. Translated, it gives CSAVDRRGEQFF.

In this sample, this clonotype turned up many times. The V and J genes are TRBV6-2 or TRBV6-3 and TRBJ1-5, with TRBD1 matching 9 bases. The germline CDR1 and CDR2 sequences are MNHEY and SVGEGT. The CDR3 is 17 amino acids. With V trimmed by 0 bases and J by 1 base, 4 bases remained unmatched. The CDR3 region has the DNA TGTGCCAGCAGTTACTCACGGACAGGGGCGAGCAATCAGCCCCAGCATTTT. Residues: CASSYSRTGASNQPQHF.

This clonotype came up many times. The chain joins TRBV24-1 to TRBJ2-3, with D possibly being TRBD1 (5 bases). Germline V gene data show CDR1 as KGHDR and CDR2 as SFDVKD. Trimming took off 3 bases at V and 5 bases at J, with 17 bases between the two ends. CDR3 length equals 16 residues. The CDR3, as DNA: TGTGCCACCAGTGATCCCTCTTCCAGGGTAGAAGATACGCAGTATTTT. It encodes CATSDPSSRVEDTQYF.

This clonotype was observed at least ten times. CDR3 DNA sequence: TGCGCCAGCAGCCAACTGATCGAAAACAGGGTAGGAAATCAGCCCCAGCATTTT. Translation gives CASSQLIENRVGNQPQHF. This chain links TRBV4-3 with TRBJ1-5; D possibly corresponds to TRBD1 (6 bases). This CDR3 comprises 18 residues. The V gene lost 2 bases and the J gene lost 4 bases, with 21 bases spanning the gap. Germline V gives CDR1 LGHNA, CDR2 YSLEER.

The table lists this clonotype with a few counts. CDR3 bases: TGTGCCAGCAGCTTAGCGGAAAACACTGAAGCTTTCTTT. Translated, it gives CASSLAENTEAFF. The J gene is TRBJ1-1, the V gene TRBV7-6; D gene ambiguous. Trimming stripped 0 bases from V and 2 bases from J, with 4 bases between. This CDR3 is 13 amino acids long. The germline CDR1 and CDR2 sequences are SGHVS and FNYEAQ.

The table lists this clonotype with many counts. The gene calls are TRBV5-1 and TRBJ1-4; D unclear. The CDR3 is 15 residues long. Per the germline V gene, CDR1 is SGHRS and CDR2 is YFSETQ. V was shortened by 4 bases and J by 2 bases, with 12 bases between the two germline ends. DNA for the CDR3: TGCGCCAGCAGCAGGGTGTCACAGACTAATGAAAAACTGTTTTTT. As protein: CASSRVSQTNEKLFF.